A selection of T cell receptor beta chains follows, all from one sample in a study of T cell repertoires in cytomegalovirus infection. MiXCR, applied by TCRdb to the reads, yields one record per CDR3 protein. Here the sample spans around 440,000 distinct CDR3 sequences, around 11% being singletons. The specimen was PBMCs. The receptors shown here come from a human donor in good health (CMV status not recorded). Some clones in this sample may be carry-over from other donors' samples. Both conserved end residues are trimmed from each CDR3.

j_gene	v_gene	CDR3aa
TRBJ2-3	TRBV27	ASRQRGVFTDTQY
TRBJ2-1	TRBV7-6	ASSGRTGRPYNEQF
TRBJ2-3	TRBV27	ASGKWGTDTQY
TRBJ1-2	TRBV12-3/TRBV12-4	ASSLSAVGSGYT
TRBJ2-1	TRBV7-2	ASSGTGGYSYNEQF
TRBJ2-3	TRBV7-8	ASSQDGDTQY
TRBJ1-1	TRBV3-1	ASSQAGWNTEAF
TRBJ2-5	TRBV29-1	SVQRDRGSRRETQY
TRBJ1-1	TRBV4-1	ASSQEGWAANTEAF
TRBJ2-3	TRBV29-1	SGLEGFSTDTQY
TRBJ1-2	TRBV18	ASSPRTETNYGYT
TRBJ2-7	TRBV27	ASSLSTPGALVHEQY
TRBJ1-1	TRBV6-5	ASSYWDRVTEAF
TRBJ1-2	TRBV29-1	SVEGNYGYT
TRBJ2-5	TRBV20-1	SARRLAGGLGQETQY
TRBJ1-1	TRBV14	ASSQAPGQGSTEAF
TRBJ1-6	TRBV5-6	ASSRDTTGYNSPLH
TRBJ2-5	TRBV6-1	ASSDGAVKETQY
TRBJ1-5	TRBV4-2	ASSQEATDFNQPQH
TRBJ2-2	TRBV7-2	ASSLVGSYTGELF
TRBJ1-2	TRBV5-1	ASSLGTAVYGYT
TRBJ2-6	TRBV20-1	SARGTGSGANVLT
TRBJ1-5	TRBV29-1	SVLVEGGQPQH